The entry that follows covers one T cell receptor (beta chain) sequence. Its specific antigen is unknown. No clone much larger than this one lies a single base away; base qualities are absent. The entry originates in a study of T cells after yellow fever vaccination (dated by TCRdb to about 2019). Turning to the overall study: The SMART-Seq v4 Ultra Low Input RNA kit was used to prepare libraries from fractions with low cell numbers. Bulk PBMC replicates and cell subsets were isolated from blood drawn at multiple timepoints before and after both primary and secondary immunization. Two healthy male donors, one aged 18 to 30 and one aged 30 to 40 years, were included in the cohort. To follow T-cell clones before and after both primary and booster YFV17D yellow fever vaccination, bulk TCR alpha and beta repertoires underwent longitudinal sequencing. Study-level results and caveats: After the booster, most clones that had expanded after primary vaccination were detected again (approximately 96% of CD4 and 70% to 90% of CD8), suggesting broad maintenance of memory. A small fraction of clonotypes appeared in both the CD4 and CD8 compartments, likely as a result of convergent recombination. Only a couple of donors were included in the study, so the extent to which the findings can be generalized is limited. The secondary T-cell response was weaker than the primary response but faster, peaking on day 5 instead of day 15. Computational filtering was required because FACS-sorted repertoires could contain abundant contaminating clonotypes from the bulk population.

In the paper's terms, the treatment or condition label means: live attenuated yellow fever vaccine strain. At every blood-draw timepoint, two biological replicates of bulk PBMCs were collected. PBMCs were isolated from peripheral blood using a standard Ficoll-Paque protocol. TriZol was used to extract RNA from bulk PBMCs, from CD4 and CD8 fractions, and from dextramer-positive and dextramer-negative fractions. TCR cDNA was synthesized by 5'RACE template switching, which introduced a universal primer site and unique molecular identifiers. cDNA synthesis was primed from both the TCR alpha and TCR beta constant segments. Library amplification involved two PCR steps, and the second step added sample barcodes and sequencing adapters. Sequencing of the libraries was done on either Illumina HiSeq 2500 (2x100 bp) or NovaSeq (2x150 bp). The original methods were these. Reads were demultiplexed and collapsed into UMI consensus sequences with MIGEC, and V(D)J alignment was performed with MiXCR. Vaccine-responding clonotypes were defined with edgeR using replicate PBMC samples, requiring FDR below 0.01 and a log2 fold change above 5 up to day 15. Each bulk clonotype was labeled CD4 or CD8 based on which sequenced repertoire, CD4 or CD8, contained the clonotype at higher abundance. The public reads were run again by TCRdb, first through fastp at Q25 and then through MiXCR, and only productive beta chains were kept. Each entry is one CDR3 protein sequence, shown with its most common DNA and genes. None of the V and J calls come from the authors' own analysis; TCRdb made them. The sample table holds 450,000 to 550,000 distinct CDR3 sequences, of which under 25% were seen once. The ten biggest clones cover more than 13% of the sample.

From the germline V gene, CDR1 is SQVTM and CDR2 is ANQGSEA. Trimming leaves V shorter by 1 base and J shorter by 8 bases, with the junction holding 10 bases beyond the gene matches. The CDR3 covers 16 residues, taking in both the cysteine and the phenylalanine. Solely the CDR3 DNA is kept, with 48 bases framed from the first base. Source: PBMCs, taken 15 days after the yellow fever booster vaccination. The sequence came from a man aged 25-45 years who received the YFV17D yellow fever vaccine. The chain links TRBV29-1 with TRBJ2-1, with 11 central nucleotides matching TRBD2. DNA sequence: TGCAGCGTTGAAGGGATAGCGGGAGGGCCGAGGGATGAGCAGTTCTTC. The resulting protein is CSVEGIAGGPRDEQFF.